This entry lists 7 T cell receptor beta chains sequenced from one sample in a study of beta chain features in type 1 diabetes. Sequencing targeted expressed TCRB transcripts, as all isolated RNA had been reverse transcribed. Only in-frame clones appear in the TCRdb table, and some are missing; sequencing was by immunoSEQ multiplex PCR. The sample holds over 350,000 clones, over 13% seen once. The specimen was naive CD4+ T cells from blood. The receptors shown here come from a woman aged 18 to 35 in good health.

This chain links TRBV7-9 with TRBJ2-5, with D possibly being TRBD2 (5 bases). With 8 bases removed from V and 3 bases from J, the gap between germline ends came to 19 bases. This CDR3 contains 15 residues. Germline V lookup: CDR1 SEHNR, CDR2 FQNEAQ (reference sequence). CDR3 coding DNA: TGTGCCAGCTTTCAAACAACTAGGACGGAAGAGACCCAGTACTTC. Encoded protein: CASFQTTRTEETQYF.

The gene calls are TRBV6-5 and TRBJ2-7, with 7 bases aligning to TRBD2. Germline CDR1 is MNHEY and CDR2 is SVGAGI. The CDR3 runs to 15 residues. Trimming at V came to 7 bases and at J to 2 bases, leaving 11 bases not matched to a gene. Here the CDR3 reads CASNPASGRTYEQYF. As DNA, the CDR3 is TGTGCCAGCAACCCCGCTAGCGGCCGAACCTACGAGCAGTACTTC.

The chain carries TRBV10-3 and TRBJ2-4; the match to TRBD2 covers 14 bases. Germline loops: CDR1 ENHRY, CDR2 SYGVKD. The junction had 6 bases not matched to a gene; V was cut back by 2 bases and J by 3 bases. CDR3 length: 18 residues. The DNA of the CDR3 is TGTGCCATCAGTGAGATGGGACTAGCGGGAGCGGGCAAAAACATTCAGTACTTC. Translating gives CAISEMGLAGAGKNIQYF.

This CDR3 reads CSVDRIGGWADTQYF. As DNA, the CDR3 is TGCAGCGTTGATCGTATCGGGGGGTGGGCAGATACGCAGTATTTT. The chain employs TRBV29-1 and TRBJ2-3; 7 bases agree with TRBD2. The germline V gene has CDR1 SQVTM and CDR2 ANQGSEA. The CDR3 is made up of 15 amino acids. Unmatched junction bases numbered 10, after V lost 3 bases and J lost 4 bases.

V usage is TRBV19 and J usage is TRBJ2-5; the D gene is possibly TRBD1 (6 bases). This CDR3 spans 13 amino acids. The germline V gene encodes CDR1 LNHDA and CDR2 SQIVND (reference sequence). V dropped 3 bases and J dropped 2 bases, with 7 bases sitting between them. The CDR3 is CASSMDRQETQYF. Written as DNA, the CDR3 is TGTGCCAGTAGTATGGACAGACAAGAGACCCAGTACTTC.

In nucleotides, the CDR3 is TGTGCCAGCGGTCGCACGGAGACAGATACGCAGTATTTT. Protein sequence: CASGRTETDTQYF. This chain joins TRBV7-9 and TRBJ2-3; unclear D gene. The CDR3 runs to 13 residues. The V end was cut by 8 bases, the J end by 3 bases, with 12 bases between. Per germline, CDR1 SEHNR and CDR2 FQNEAQ (reference sequence).

The chain carries TRBV15 and TRBJ2-2, with 8 bases aligning to TRBD1. The CDR3 consists of 17 residues. The J segment lost 5 bases and the V segment lost 0 bases, leaving 8 bases of the junction unmatched. Germline lookup yields CDR1 LNHNV and CDR2 YYDKDF (reference sequence). CDR3 in amino acids: CATSRDRRQGRTGELFF. In nucleotides, the CDR3 is TGTGCCACCAGCAGAGATCGACGACAGGGGAGAACCGGGGAGCTGTTTTTT.